What follows describes a single T cell receptor (beta chain). The method was immunoSEQ multiplex PCR; TCRdb's version includes in-frame clones alone and lacks a portion of them. The data contain about 150,000 clones, approximately 84% of them singletons. This sample was included in a study of blood T cell repertoires in COVID-19. Study in general: T cells, B-cell-depleted T cells, or PBMCs provided the cDNA or gDNA that served as material.

CDR3 length: 15 residues. Germline-derived CDR1 and CDR2 are LGHDT and YNNKEL (reference sequence). Trimming pared 1 base from V and 5 bases from J, leaving 14 bases between. The chain is built from TRBV3-1 (or the pseudogene TRBV3-2) and TRBJ2-5; a possible D gene is TRBD2 (5 bases). This TCR was recovered from a woman of 80 years or more with COVID-19, enrolled during active disease. The source material was peripheral blood. The CDR3, as DNA: TGTGCCAGCAGCCAAGGGACCCCACAGCGGGAGACCCAGTACTTC. This gives the protein CASSQGTPQRETQYF.